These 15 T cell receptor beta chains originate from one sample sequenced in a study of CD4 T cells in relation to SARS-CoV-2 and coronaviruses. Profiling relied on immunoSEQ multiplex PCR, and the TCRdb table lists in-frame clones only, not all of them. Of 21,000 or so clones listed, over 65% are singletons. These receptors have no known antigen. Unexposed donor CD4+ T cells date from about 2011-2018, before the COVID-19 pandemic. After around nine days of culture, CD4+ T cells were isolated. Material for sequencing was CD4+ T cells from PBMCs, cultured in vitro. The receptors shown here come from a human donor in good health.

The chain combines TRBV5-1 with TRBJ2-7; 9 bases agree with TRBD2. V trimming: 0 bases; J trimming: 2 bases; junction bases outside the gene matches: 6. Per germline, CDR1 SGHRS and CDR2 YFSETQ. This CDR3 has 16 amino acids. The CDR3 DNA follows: TGCGCCAGCAGCTTGGGGCGACTAGCGGCTACCTACGAGCAGTACTTC. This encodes CASSLGRLAATYEQYF. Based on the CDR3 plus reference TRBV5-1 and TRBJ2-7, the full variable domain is KAGVTQTPRYLIKTRGQQVTLSCSPISGHRSVSWYQQTPGQGLQFLFEYFSETQRNKGNFPGRFSGRQFSNSRSEMNVSTLELGDSALYLCASSLGRLAATYEQYFGPGTRLTVT.

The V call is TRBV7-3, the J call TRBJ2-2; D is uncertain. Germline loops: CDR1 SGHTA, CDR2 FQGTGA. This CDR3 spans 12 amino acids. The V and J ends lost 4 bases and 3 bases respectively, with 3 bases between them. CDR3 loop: CASSSYTGELFF. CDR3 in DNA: TGTGCCAGCAGCTCCTACACCGGGGAGCTGTTTTTT.

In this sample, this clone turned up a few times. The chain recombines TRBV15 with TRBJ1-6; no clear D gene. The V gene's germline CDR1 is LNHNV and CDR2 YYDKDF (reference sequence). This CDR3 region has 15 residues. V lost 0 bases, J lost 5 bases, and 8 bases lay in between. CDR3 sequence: CATSREKHHNSPLHF. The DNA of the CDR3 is TGTGCCACCAGCAGAGAAAAACACCATAATTCACCCCTCCACTTT.

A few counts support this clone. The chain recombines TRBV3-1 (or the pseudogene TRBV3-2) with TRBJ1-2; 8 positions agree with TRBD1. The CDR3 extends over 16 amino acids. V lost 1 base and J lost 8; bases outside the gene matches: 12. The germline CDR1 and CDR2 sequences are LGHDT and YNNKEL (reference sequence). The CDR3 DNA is TGTGCCAGCAGCCAAGCTAGTGACAGGGGAATAAGGGGCTACACCTTC. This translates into CASSQASDRGIRGYTF.

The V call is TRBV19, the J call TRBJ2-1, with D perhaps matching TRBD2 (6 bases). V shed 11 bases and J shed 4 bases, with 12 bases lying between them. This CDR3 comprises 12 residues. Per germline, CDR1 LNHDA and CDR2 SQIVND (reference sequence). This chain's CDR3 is CAAGPNYNEQFF. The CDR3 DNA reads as TGTGCCGCGGGGCCGAATTACAATGAGCAGTTCTTC.

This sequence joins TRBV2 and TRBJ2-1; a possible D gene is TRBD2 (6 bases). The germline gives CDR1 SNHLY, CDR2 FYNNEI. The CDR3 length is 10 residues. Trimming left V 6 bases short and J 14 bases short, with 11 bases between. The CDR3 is CASRPTGEFF. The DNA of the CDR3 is TGTGCCAGCAGACCGACGGGGGAGTTCTTC.

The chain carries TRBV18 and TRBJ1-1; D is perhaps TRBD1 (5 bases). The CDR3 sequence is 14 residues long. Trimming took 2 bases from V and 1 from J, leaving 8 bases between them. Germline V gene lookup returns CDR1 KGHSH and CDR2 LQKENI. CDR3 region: CASSPNRRNTEAFF. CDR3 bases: TGTGCCAGCTCACCAAACAGGAGGAACACTGAAGCTTTCTTT.

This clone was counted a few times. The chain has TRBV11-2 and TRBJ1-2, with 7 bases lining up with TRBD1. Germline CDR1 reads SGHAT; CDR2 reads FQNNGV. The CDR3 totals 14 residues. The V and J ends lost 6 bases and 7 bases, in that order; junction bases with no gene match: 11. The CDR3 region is CASRRNRGPPGYTF. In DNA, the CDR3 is TGTGCCAGCAGGCGGAACAGGGGTCCCCCTGGCTACACCTTC.

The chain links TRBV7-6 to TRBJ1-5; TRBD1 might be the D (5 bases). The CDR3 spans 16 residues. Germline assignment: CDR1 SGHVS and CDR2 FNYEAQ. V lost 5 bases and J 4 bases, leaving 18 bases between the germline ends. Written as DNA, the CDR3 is TGTGCCAGCAGCCAAGAAGGAGGGGTGAGAAATCAGCCCCAGCATTTT. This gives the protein CASSQEGGVRNQPQHF.

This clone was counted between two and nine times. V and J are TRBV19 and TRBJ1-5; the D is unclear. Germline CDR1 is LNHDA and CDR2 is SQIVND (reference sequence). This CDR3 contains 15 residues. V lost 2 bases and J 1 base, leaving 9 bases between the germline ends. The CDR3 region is CASSIKGTSNQPQHF. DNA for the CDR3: TGTGCCAGTAGTATAAAAGGTACAAGCAATCAGCCCCAGCATTTT.

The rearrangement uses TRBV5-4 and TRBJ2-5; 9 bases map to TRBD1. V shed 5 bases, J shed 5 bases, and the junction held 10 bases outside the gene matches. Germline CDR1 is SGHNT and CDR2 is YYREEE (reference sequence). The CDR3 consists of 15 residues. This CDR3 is CASRTTGGGQETQYF. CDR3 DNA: TGTGCCAGCAGGACGACAGGGGGGGGTCAGGAGACCCAGTACTTC.

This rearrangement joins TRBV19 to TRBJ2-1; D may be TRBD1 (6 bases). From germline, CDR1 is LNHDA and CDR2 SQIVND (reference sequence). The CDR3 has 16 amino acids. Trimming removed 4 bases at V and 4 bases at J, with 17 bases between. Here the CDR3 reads CASSTKTGSAYNEQFF. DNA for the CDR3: TGTGCCAGTAGTACAAAAACAGGGTCGGCGTACAATGAGCAGTTCTTC.

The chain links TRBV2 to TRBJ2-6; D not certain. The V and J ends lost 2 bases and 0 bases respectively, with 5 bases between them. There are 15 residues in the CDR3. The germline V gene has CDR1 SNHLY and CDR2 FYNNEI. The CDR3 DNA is TGTGCCAGCAGTGAACACGCCTCTGGGGCCAACGTCCTGACTTTC. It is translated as CASSEHASGANVLTF.

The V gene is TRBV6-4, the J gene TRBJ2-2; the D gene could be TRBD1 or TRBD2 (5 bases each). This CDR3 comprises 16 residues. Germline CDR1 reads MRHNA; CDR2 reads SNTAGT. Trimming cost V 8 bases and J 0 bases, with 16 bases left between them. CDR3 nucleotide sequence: TGTGCCAGCCATGGTCGGGGCAGCACGAACACCGGGGAGCTGTTTTTT. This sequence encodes CASHGRGSTNTGELFF.

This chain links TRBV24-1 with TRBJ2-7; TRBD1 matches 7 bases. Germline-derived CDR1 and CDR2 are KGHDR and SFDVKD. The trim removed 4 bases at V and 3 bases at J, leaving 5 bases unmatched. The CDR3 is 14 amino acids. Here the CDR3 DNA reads TGTGCCACCAGTGACGGGGACAGCAACTACGAGCAGTACTTC. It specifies CATSDGDSNYEQYF.